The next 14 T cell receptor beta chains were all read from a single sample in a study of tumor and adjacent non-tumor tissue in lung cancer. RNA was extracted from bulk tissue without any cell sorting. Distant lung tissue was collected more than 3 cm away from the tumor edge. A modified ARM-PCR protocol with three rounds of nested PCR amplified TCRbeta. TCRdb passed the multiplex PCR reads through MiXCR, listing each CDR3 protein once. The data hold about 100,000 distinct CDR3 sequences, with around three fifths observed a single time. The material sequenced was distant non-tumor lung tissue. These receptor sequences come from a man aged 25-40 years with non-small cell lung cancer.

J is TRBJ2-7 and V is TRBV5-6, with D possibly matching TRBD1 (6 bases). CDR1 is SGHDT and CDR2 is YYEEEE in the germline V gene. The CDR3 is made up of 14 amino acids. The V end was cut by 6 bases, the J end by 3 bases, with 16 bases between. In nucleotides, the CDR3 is TGTGCCAGCAACTCGCGACAGGTGAACTACGAGCAGTACTTC. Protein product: CASNSRQVNYEQYF.

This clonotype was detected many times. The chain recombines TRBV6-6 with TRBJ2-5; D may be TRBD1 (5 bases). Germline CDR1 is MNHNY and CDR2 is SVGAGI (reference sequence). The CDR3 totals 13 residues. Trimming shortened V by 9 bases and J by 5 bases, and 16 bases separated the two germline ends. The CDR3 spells CASSGRIWETQYF. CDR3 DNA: TGTGCCAGTTCAGGGCGTATTTGGGAGACCCAGTACTTC.

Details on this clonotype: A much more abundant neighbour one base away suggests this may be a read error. The CDR3 protein is CASSSARIGSLEQYF. Here the CDR3 DNA reads TGTGCCAGCAGCTCTGCGAGGATAGGGTCCCTCGAGCAGTACTTC. The J gene is TRBJ2-7, the V gene TRBV6-2 or TRBV6-3, with no clear D. Germline lookup yields CDR1 MNHEY and CDR2 SVGEGT. This CDR3 is 15 amino acids long. The V end was cut by 6 bases, the J end by 6 bases, with 21 bases between.

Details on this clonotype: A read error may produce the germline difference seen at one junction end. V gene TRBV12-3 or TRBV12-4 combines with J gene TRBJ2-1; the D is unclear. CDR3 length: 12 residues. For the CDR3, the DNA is TGTGCCAGCAGTTTTGGAATGGGTGAGCAGTTATTC. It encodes CASSFGMGEQLF.

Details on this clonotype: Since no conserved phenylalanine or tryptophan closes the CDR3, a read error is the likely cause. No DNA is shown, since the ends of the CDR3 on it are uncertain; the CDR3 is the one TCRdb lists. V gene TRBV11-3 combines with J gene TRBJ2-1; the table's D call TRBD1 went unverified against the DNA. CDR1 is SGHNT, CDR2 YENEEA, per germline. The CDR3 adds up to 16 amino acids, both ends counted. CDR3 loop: CANSLRVGGSYNELFI.

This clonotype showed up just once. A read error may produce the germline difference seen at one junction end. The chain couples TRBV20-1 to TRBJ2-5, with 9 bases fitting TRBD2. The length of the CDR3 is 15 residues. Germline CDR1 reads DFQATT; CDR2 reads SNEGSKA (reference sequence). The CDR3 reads CSARNLRLAEETQYF. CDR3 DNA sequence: TGCAGTGCTAGAAATTTGAGACTAGCGGAAGAGACCCAGTACTTT.

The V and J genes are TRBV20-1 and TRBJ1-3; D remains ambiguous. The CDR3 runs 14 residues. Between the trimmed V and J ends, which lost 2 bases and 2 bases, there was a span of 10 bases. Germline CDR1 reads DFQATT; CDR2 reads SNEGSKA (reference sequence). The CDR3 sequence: CSARSGNTGNTIYF. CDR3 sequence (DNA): TGCAGTGCTAGATCCGGAAACACTGGAAACACCATATATTTT.

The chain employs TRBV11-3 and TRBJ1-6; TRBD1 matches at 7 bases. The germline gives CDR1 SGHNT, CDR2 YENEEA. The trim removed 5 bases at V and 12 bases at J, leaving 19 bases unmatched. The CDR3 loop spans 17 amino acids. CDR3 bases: TGTGCCAGCAGCCCCCAGGATGACAGGGCTTTTGATTTACCCCTCCACTTT. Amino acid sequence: CASSPQDDRAFDLPLHF. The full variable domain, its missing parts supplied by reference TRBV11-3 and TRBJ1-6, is EAGVVQSPRYKIIEKKQPVAFWCNPISGHNTLYWYLQNLGQGPELLIRYENEEAVDDSQLPKDRFSAERLKGVDSTLKIQPAELGDSAVYLCASSPQDDRAFDLPLHFGNGTRLTVT.

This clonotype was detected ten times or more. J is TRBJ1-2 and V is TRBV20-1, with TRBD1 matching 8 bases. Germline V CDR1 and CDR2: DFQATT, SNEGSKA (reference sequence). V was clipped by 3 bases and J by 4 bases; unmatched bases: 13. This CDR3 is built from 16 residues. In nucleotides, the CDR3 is TGCAGTGCTAGTTTAGTTGTCGGACAGGGCTCCTATGGCTACACCTTC. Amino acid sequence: CSASLVVGQGSYGYTF.

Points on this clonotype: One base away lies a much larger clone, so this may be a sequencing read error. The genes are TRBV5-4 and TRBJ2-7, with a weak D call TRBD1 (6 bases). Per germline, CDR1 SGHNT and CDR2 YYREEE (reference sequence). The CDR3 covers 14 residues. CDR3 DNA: TGTGCCAGCATCTTGAGGGACAACTCCTACGAGCAGTACTTC. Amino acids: CASILRDNSYEQYF.

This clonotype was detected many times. The CDR3 loop reads CASSQAPGREQYF. The CDR3 DNA follows: TGCGCCAGCAGCCAAGCCCCCGGGCGGGAGCAGTACTTC. The chain carries TRBV4-1 and TRBJ2-7; no clear D gene. Germline CDR1 is MGHRA and CDR2 is YSYEKL. V was pared by 1 base and J by 7 bases, with 11 bases between. The CDR3 is 13 residues long.

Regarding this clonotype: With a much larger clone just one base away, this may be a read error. CDR3 amino acids: CATSPLGADTQYF. DNA for the CDR3: TGTGCCACCAGTCCGCTGGGGGCAGATACGCAGTATTTT. The chain is built from TRBV24-1 and TRBJ2-3; D possibly uses TRBD1 or TRBD2 (5 bases each). Trimming removed 6 bases at V and 4 bases at J, with 10 bases between. CDR3 length: 13 amino acids. The V gene's germline CDR1 is KGHDR and CDR2 SFDVKD.

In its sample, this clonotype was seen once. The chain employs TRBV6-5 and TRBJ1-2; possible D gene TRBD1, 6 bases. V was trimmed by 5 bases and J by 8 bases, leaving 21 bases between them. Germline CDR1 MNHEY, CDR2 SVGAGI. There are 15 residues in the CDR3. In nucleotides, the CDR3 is TGTGCCAGCAGTCCCTCTTTGACAGGAGTGGAAGGCTACACCTTC. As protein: CASSPSLTGVEGYTF.

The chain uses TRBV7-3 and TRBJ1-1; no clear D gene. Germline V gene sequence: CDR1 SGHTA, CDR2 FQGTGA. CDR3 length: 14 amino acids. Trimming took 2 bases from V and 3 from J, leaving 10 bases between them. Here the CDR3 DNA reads TGTGCCAGCAGCTTAGGGCTACGGGACACTGAAGCTTTCTTT. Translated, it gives CASSLGLRDTEAFF.